Below are 5 T cell receptor beta chains sequenced from a single sample in a study of CD8+ T cells in alopecia areata. Treatment given: oral pan-JAK inhibitor, 5-10 mg twice daily. Following extraction, RNA underwent reverse transcription to cDNA, which served as the sequencing template. Data came from immunoSEQ multiplex PCR; TCRdb stores just in-frame clones and leaves some out. The top ten hold approximately 3.4% of the sample, which has about 200,000 clones, 50% to 60% seen once. The input for sequencing was CD4+ T cells sorted from blood, taken at week 4, from a patient treated with tofacitinib. Every receptor here comes from a human donor with alopecia areata.

The rearrangement joins TRBV7-2 to TRBJ2-3; tentatively, D is TRBD2 (5 bases). The germline V and J ends were trimmed by 5 bases and 6 bases, with 15 bases remaining between them. The V gene's germline CDR1 is SGHTA and CDR2 FQGNSA. This CDR3 spans 14 amino acids. The CDR3 spells CASSQTRESDTQYF. The CDR3 DNA follows: TGTGCCAGCAGCCAGACTCGGGAATCGGATACGCAGTATTTT.

The chain links TRBV29-1 to TRBJ1-2; maybe TRBD1 (5 bases). Trimming removed 3 bases from V and 1 base from J, with 6 bases in between. Germline V gene sequence: CDR1 SQVTM, CDR2 ANQGSEA. The length of the CDR3 is 12 residues. Here the CDR3 reads CSVEGDNYGYTF. CDR3 nucleotide sequence: TGCAGCGTTGAGGGGGATAACTATGGCTACACCTTC. Full variable domain (outside the CDR3, taken from reference TRBV29-1 and TRBJ1-2): SAVISQKPSRDICQRGTSLTIQCQVDSQVTMMFWYRQQPGQSLTLIATANQGSEATYESGFVIDKFPISRPNLTFSTLTVSNMSPEDSSIYLCSVEGDNYGYTFGSGTRLTVV.

This clone was counted a few times. The V gene is TRBV19, the J gene TRBJ2-7; D not resolved. Germline CDR1 LNHDA, CDR2 SQIVND (reference sequence). This CDR3 region has 14 residues. Trimming took 3 bases from V and 5 from J, leaving 14 bases between them. CDR3 region: CASSIQSISNEQYF. The CDR3, as DNA: TGTGCCAGTAGTATTCAGAGCATAAGCAACGAGCAGTACTTC. Full variable domain (rest looked up from reference TRBV19 and TRBJ2-7): DGGITQSPKYLFRKEGQNVTLSCEQNLNHDAMYWYRQDPGQGLRLIYYSQIVNDFQKGDIAEGYSVSREKKESFPLTVTSAQKNPTAFYLCASSIQSISNEQYFGPGTRLTVT.

J is TRBJ2-1 and V is TRBV14; TRBD1 matches 9 bases. The CDR3 sequence is 15 residues long. Trimming at V came to 6 bases and at J to 4 bases, leaving 7 bases not matched to a gene. Germline V gene data show CDR1 as SGHDN and CDR2 as FVKESK. CDR3 residues: CASRPGGQGYNEQFF. The CDR3 DNA is TGTGCCAGCAGGCCGGGGGGACAGGGATACAATGAGCAGTTCTTC. The variable domain in full, with the rest retrieved from reference TRBV14 and TRBJ2-1, is EAGVTQFPSHSVIEKGQTVTLRCDPISGHDNLYWYRRVMGKEIKFLLHFVKESKQDESGMPNNRFLAERTGGTYSTLKVQPAELEDSGVYFCASRPGGQGYNEQFFGPGTRLTVL.

The rearrangement uses TRBV18 and TRBJ2-4; possible D gene TRBD1, 6 bases. Looked up from germline, CDR1 is KGHSH and CDR2 is LQKENI. With 5 bases removed from V and 9 bases from J, the gap between germline ends came to 20 bases. The CDR3 length is 15 residues. CDR3 nucleotide sequence: TGTGCCAGCTCAACAGGGTCCCCAAATCGGAGCATTCAGTACTTC. This translates into CASSTGSPNRSIQYF.